This TCR beta chain appears in the sequencing data of a study of blood T cells in healthy people across ages. This clonotype was counted between two and nine times. The antigen is unknown. The second PCR ran about 6 to 12 cycles with a sample-barcoded 5' primer and J-beta primers. MiXCR was run by TCRdb on the 5' RACE reads, yielding one entry per CDR3 protein. The sample lists about 1 million distinct CDR3 sequences, 45% occurring once. Broader study findings: A strong correlation was found between TCR beta diversity and the percentage of naive T cells.

Sequenced input: blood. The clonotype was recovered from a woman aged 60 to 75 in good health.

The CDR3 DNA sequence: TGCGCCAGCAGCTCCACCTCGGGGCCAGGCGAGACCCAGTACTTC. Encoded protein: CASSSTSGPGETQYF. The V call is TRBV5-1, the J call TRBJ2-5; D is perhaps TRBD1 or TRBD2 (5 bases each). Germline CDR1 reads SGHRS; CDR2 reads YFSETQ. The CDR3 covers 15 residues. Trimming shortened V by 3 bases and J by 5 bases, and 17 bases separated the two germline ends.